The text below deals with one T cell receptor beta chain. The data are from a study of T cell changes during pregnancy in multiple sclerosis. This CDR3 comprises 13 residues. Trimming at V came to 5 bases and at J to 5 bases, leaving 6 bases not matched to a gene. The germline V gene encodes CDR1 SGHRS and CDR2 YFSETQ. Profiled with immunoSEQ multiplex PCR; TCRdb holds only in-frame clones, not every one. The top ten hold 2% to 2.5% of the sample, which has 70,000 to 75,000 clones, 85% to 95% seen once. This sequence originates from a female donor in good health, enrolled as a control in a pregnancy study. The input for sequencing was peripheral blood, taken in the second trimester of pregnancy. The chain combines TRBV5-1 with TRBJ1-1; 7 bases fit TRBD1. The CDR3 loop is CASRAQGWTEAFF. CDR3 nucleotide sequence: TGCGCCAGCAGAGCACAGGGGTGGACTGAAGCTTTCTTT. The whole variable domain, filled in from reference TRBV5-1 and TRBJ1-1, reads KAGVTQTPRYLIKTRGQQVTLSCSPISGHRSVSWYQQTPGQGLQFLFEYFSETQRNKGNFPGRFSGRQFSNSRSEMNVSTLELGDSALYLCASRAQGWTEAFFGQGTRLTVV.